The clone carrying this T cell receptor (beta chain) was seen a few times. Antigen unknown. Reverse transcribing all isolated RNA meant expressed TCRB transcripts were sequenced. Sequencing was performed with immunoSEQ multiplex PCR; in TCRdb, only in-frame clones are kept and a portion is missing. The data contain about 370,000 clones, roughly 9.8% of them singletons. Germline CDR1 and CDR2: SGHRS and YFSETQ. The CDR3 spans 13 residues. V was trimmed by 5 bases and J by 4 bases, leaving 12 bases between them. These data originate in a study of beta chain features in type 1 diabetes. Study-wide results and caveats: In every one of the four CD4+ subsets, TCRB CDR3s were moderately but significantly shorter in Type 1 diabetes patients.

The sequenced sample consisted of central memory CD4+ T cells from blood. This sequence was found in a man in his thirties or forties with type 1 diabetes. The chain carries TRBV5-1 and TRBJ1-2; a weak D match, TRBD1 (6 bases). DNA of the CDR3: TGCGCCAGCAGGCCCACAGGGCCCTATGGCTACACCTTC. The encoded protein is CASRPTGPYGYTF.